This is a list of T cell receptor beta chains from one sample in a study of cytomegalovirus exposure and HLA in healthy donors. Repertoires were generated with immunoSEQ multiplex PCR, while TCRdb's copy carries only in-frame clones and drops some. The sample consists of 90,000 to 110,000 clones, about 86% of them appearing once. Material: PBMCs. The origin of the receptors is a woman under 40 in good health and CMV-seronegative. Both conserved end residues are part of each CDR3. The D gene is left open where the match is weak. Size values are once, few and many counts, or a class for expanded clones, and some rows have none.

d_call j_call clone_size v_call cdr3_aa cdr3_nt
- TRBJ2-5 - TRBV4-2 CASSQVAGETQYF TGTGCCAGCAGCCAAGTGGCGGGGGAGACCCAGTACTTC
- TRBJ2-5 - TRBV19 CASSFQGREQETQYF TGTGCCAGTAGTTTCCAGGGGCGCGAACAAGAGACCCAGTACTTC
- TRBJ1-4 - TRBV11-2 CASSLAGVEKLFF TGTGCCAGCAGCTTAGCCGGAGTCGAAAAACTGTTTTTT
TRBD2 TRBJ2-7 - TRBV7-8 CASSLAGGGPASGLALYEQYF TGTGCCAGCAGCTTAGCGGGAGGTGGTCCAGCCTCCGGACTAGCCCTATACGAGCAGTACTTC
TRBD2 TRBJ2-7 - TRBV28 CASRGGLAGTYEQYF TGTGCCAGCAGGGGGGGACTAGCGGGAACCTACGAGCAGTACTTC
TRBD2 TRBJ2-1 - TRBV11-2 CASSLAYSPGTSGRNEQFF TGTGCCAGCAGCTTAGCGTATTCCCCCGGGACTAGCGGGAGAAATGAGCAGTTCTTC
- TRBJ1-1 - TRBV6-4 CASSDFITGAEAFF TGTGCCAGCAGTGACTTCATCACCGGGGCTGAAGCTTTCTTT
- TRBJ1-1 - TRBV5-1 CASSLDIGRTDLFGREAFF TGCGCCAGCAGCTTGGATATTGGTAGGACAGACCTTTTCGGTCGTGAAGCTTTCTTT
- TRBJ1-5 - TRBV5-5 CASSLRNTGFGQPQHF TGTGCCAGCAGCTTGCGGAACACAGGTTTTGGCCAGCCCCAGCATTTT
TRBD1 TRBJ1-4 - TRBV6-1 CASRRQGTTNEKLFF TGTGCCAGCAGAAGACAGGGGACCACTAATGAAAAACTGTTTTTT
TRBD1 TRBJ2-7 - TRBV7-9 CSSSLGQGALYEQYF TGTTCCAGCAGCTTAGGACAGGGGGCCCTCTACGAGCAGTACTTC
- TRBJ2-1 - TRBV20-1 CSANRVNEQFF TGCAGTGCGAACAGGGTCAATGAGCAGTTCTTC
TRBD1 TRBJ1-3 - TRBV14 CASSPIGQALSGNTIYF TGTGCCAGCAGCCCAATCGGACAGGCACTCTCTGGAAACACCATATATTTT
- TRBJ1-1 - TRBV5-8 CASSSLIRLVTEAFF TGTGCCAGCAGCTCTCTTATACGACTGGTCACTGAAGCTTTCTTT
- TRBJ1-2 - TRBV28 CASSQANGAYGYTF TGTGCCAGCAGTCAGGCTAATGGGGCCTATGGCTACACCTTC
TRBD1 TRBJ2-1 - TRBV9 CASSPQGGRNEQFF TGTGCCAGCAGCCCACAGGGGGGTCGTAATGAGCAGTTCTTC
- TRBJ2-1 - TRBV9 CASSLGGINNEQFF TGTGCCAGCAGCCTCGGGGGTATCAACAATGAGCAGTTCTTC
- TRBJ1-2 - TRBV5-4 CASRSGGGSYGYTF TGTGCCAGCAGGAGCGGGGGGGGCAGCTATGGCTACACCTTC
- TRBJ2-7 once TRBV15 CATSRTGQGEQYF TGTGCCACCAGCAGGACGGGCCAGGGCGAGCAGTACTTC
- TRBJ2-7 - TRBV7-2 CASSPRWRADEQYF TGTGCCAGCAGCCCCCGGTGGAGGGCCGACGAGCAGTACTTC
TRBD1 TRBJ2-1 - TRBV2 CATSGTGVDEQFF TGTGCCACGTCCGGGACAGGGGTCGATGAGCAGTTCTTC
TRBD2 TRBJ2-7 - TRBV5-1 CASSLGTSGNEQYF TGCGCCAGCAGCTTAGGTACTAGCGGCAACGAGCAGTACTTC
TRBD1 TRBJ1-1 - TRBV29-1 CSVASGGNTEAFF TGCAGCGTTGCGTCAGGGGGGAACACTGAAGCTTTCTTT
TRBD2 TRBJ2-1 - TRBV19 CASSSWGYGTSGRTSYNEQFF TGTGCCAGTAGTTCGTGGGGATACGGGACTAGCGGGAGGACCTCCTACAATGAGCAGTTCTTC
- TRBJ2-5 - TRBV11-2 CASSLRRDGWETQYF TGTGCCAGCAGCTTACGGCGGGATGGCTGGGAGACCCAGTACTTC
- TRBJ1-3 - TRBV6-6 CASIDSYSGNTIYF TGTGCCAGCATTGACAGCTACTCTGGAAACACCATATATTTT
- TRBJ2-2 - TRBV5-1 CASSLERKDTGELFF TGCGCCAGCAGCTTGGAGAGGAAGGACACCGGGGAGCTGTTTTTT
TRBD2 TRBJ2-5 - TRBV15 CATSRDPGGGETQYF TGTGCCACCAGCAGAGACCCGGGGGGGGGAGAGACCCAGTACTTC
TRBD2 TRBJ2-7 - TRBV19 CASSPGLAAEQYF TGTGCCAGTAGTCCCGGCCTAGCGGCCGAGCAGTACTTC
- TRBJ2-3 - TRBV2 CASRGGDLTDTQYF TGTGCCAGCCGGGGAGGAGATTTAACAGATACGCAGTATTTT
TRBD1 TRBJ2-5 - TRBV18 CASSGRGQGALGETQYF TGTGCCAGCTCAGGACGAGGGCAGGGGGCGCTTGGAGAGACCCAGTACTTC
TRBD2 TRBJ2-3 - TRBV5-1 CASSFLAGSTDTQYF TGCGCCAGCAGTTTCCTAGCGGGTAGCACAGATACGCAGTATTTT
- TRBJ1-2 - TRBV9 CASSVAMTPGYGYTF TGTGCCAGCAGCGTAGCCATGACTCCGGGATATGGCTACACCTTC
TRBD2 TRBJ2-7 - TRBV4-3 CASSRIRGTAVAGGPSYEQYF TGCGCCAGCAGCCGAATCCGCGGGACGGCGGTAGCGGGAGGGCCCAGCTACGAGCAGTACTTC
- TRBJ2-5 - TRBV5-8 CASSSPGLGETQYF TGTGCCAGCAGCTCACCGGGACTCGGGGAGACCCAGTACTTC
TRBD1 TRBJ2-2 - TRBV7-2 CASDRGLPELFF TGTGCCAGCGACAGGGGGCTTCCGGAGCTGTTTTTT